Sequencing of this TCR beta chain was carried out in a study of post-analysis software for immune sequencing data. Study in general: Recorded subtypes: relapsing-remitting, secondary progressive, progressive-relapsing; some patients unannotated. Broader study findings: When the samples were clustered directly with F measure, those that had been prepared in the same batch showed strong co-clustering. Higher frequency in patients than in controls was seen for roughly five TRBV segments, with TRBV5-6, TRBV5-1 and TRBV20-1 among them. Controls showed significantly higher normalized Chao1 diversity than did multiple sclerosis patients.

Libraries were made from TCR beta cDNA, and they carried unique molecular identifiers. The T cell input of roughly 0.95 to 10 million gave 400,000 to 500,000 cDNA molecules. TCRdb used MiXCR to reprocess the PCR reads, holding one entry per CDR3 protein. Of some 450,000 distinct CDR3 sequences listed, under 55% are singletons. CDR1 is MNHEY, CDR2 SMNVEV, per germline (reference sequence). Trimming pared 7 bases from V and 4 bases from J, leaving 29 bases between. This CDR3 has 20 amino acids. Regarding this clonotype: The antigen is unknown.

The receptor was isolated from a girl aged 10 to 17 with multiple sclerosis. The sequencing sample was made of blood. The chain joins TRBV27 to TRBJ2-6, with D perhaps TRBD1 or TRBD2 (5 bases each). CDR3 amino acids: CASTLRGIFLGGSGANVLTF. The CDR3 coding sequence is TGTGCCAGCACACTTAGGGGTATATTCCTGGGCGGGTCAGGGGCCAACGTCCTGACTTTC.